Below are 26 T cell receptor beta chains sequenced from a single sample in a study of blood T cell repertoires in COVID-19. The method was immunoSEQ multiplex PCR; TCRdb's version includes in-frame clones alone and lacks a portion of them. Of 310,000 or so clones listed, approximately 86% are singletons. The material sequenced was peripheral blood. These receptors were collected from a man aged 30-40 years with COVID-19, enrolled during active disease.

The rearrangement links TRBV12-5 to TRBJ1-1; D is unresolved. Germline assignment: CDR1 LGHNT and CDR2 FRNRAP. V was pared by 1 base and J by 1 base, with 7 bases between. The CDR3 sequence is 14 residues long. CDR3 in DNA: TGTGCTAGTGGTTTGGCCTTGTCGAACACTGAAGCTTTCTTT. This gives the protein CASGLALSNTEAFF.

V usage is TRBV5-4 and J usage is TRBJ2-1; 13 bases are a match to TRBD2. The CDR3 loop spans 19 amino acids. Looked up from germline, CDR1 is SGHNT and CDR2 is YYREEE (reference sequence). J was trimmed by 2 bases and V by 1 base; bases with no gene match: 9. This CDR3 reads CASSLMTSGGFRTYNEQFF. Here the CDR3 DNA reads TGTGCCAGCAGCTTGATGACTAGCGGGGGGTTTCGGACCTACAATGAGCAGTTCTTC.

The chain carries TRBV12-3 or TRBV12-4 and TRBJ2-5; a weak D match, TRBD2 (6 bases). V lost 10 bases to trimming and J lost 4 bases, with 16 bases between them. This CDR3 has 13 amino acids. CDR3 sequence: CATGWGTGETQYF. In DNA form, the CDR3 reads TGTGCCACAGGGTGGGGGACTGGAGAGACCCAGTACTTC.

The chain joins TRBV5-1 to TRBJ1-1; 9 nucleotides match TRBD1. Germline CDR1 and CDR2: SGHRS and YFSETQ. This CDR3 has 16 residues. V lost 4 bases, J lost 4 bases, and 11 bases stayed unmatched. CDR3 bases: TGCGCCAGCAGCCCTCACAGGGGGCAGGGAGTCACTGAAGCTTTCTTT. Translated: CASSPHRGQGVTEAFF.

The V and J genes are TRBV18 and TRBJ1-4; 7 bases fit TRBD1. From germline, CDR1 is KGHSH and CDR2 LQKENI. With V trimmed by 3 bases and J by 1 base, 8 bases remained unmatched. This CDR3 has 17 amino acids. The DNA for the CDR3 is TGTGCCAGCTCACCGGGACAGCCACCCTTAACTAATGAAAAACTGTTTTTT. As protein: CASSPGQPPLTNEKLFF.

In DNA form, the CDR3 reads TGTGCCAGCAGCTCCAGGGGGCAGCCCCAGCATTTT. It translates to CASSSRGQPQHF. The chain combines TRBV7-2 with TRBJ1-5; 7 nucleotides align to TRBD1. The V gene's germline CDR1 is SGHTA and CDR2 FQGNSA. This CDR3 is built from 12 residues. The trim removed 4 bases at V and 7 bases at J, leaving 1 base unmatched.

The chain is built from TRBV6-6 and TRBJ2-2, with a tentative D call TRBD2 (6 bases). This CDR3 is built from 15 residues. V was trimmed by 11 bases and J by 4 bases, leaving 20 bases between them. The germline CDR1 and CDR2 sequences are MNHNY and SVGAGI (reference sequence). The CDR3 DNA sequence: TGTGCCGGAAGTAACGGAGGGCGGGGCACCGGGGAGCTGTTTTTT. Amino acid sequence: CAGSNGGRGTGELFF.

This clone was observed a single time. This chain uses TRBV20-1 with TRBJ1-4, with TRBD1 as a possible D gene (6 bases). The CDR3 contains 13 residues. The germline CDR1 and CDR2 sequences are DFQATT and SNEGSKA (reference sequence). V was clipped by 3 bases and J by 7 bases, with 12 bases between them. The CDR3 spells CSASVGAIEKLFF. CDR3 sequence (DNA): TGCAGTGCTAGTGTGGGGGCTATTGAAAAACTGTTTTTT.

The rearrangement uses TRBV7-2 and TRBJ2-5, with 8 bases lining up with TRBD1. The CDR3 sequence is 15 residues long. CDR1 and CDR2 (germline): SGHTA, FQGNSA. The trim removed 0 bases at V and 7 bases at J, leaving 7 bases unmatched. The CDR3 loop reads CASSLAGQGKGTQYF. The CDR3 region has the DNA TGTGCCAGCAGCTTAGCCGGACAGGGAAAAGGGACCCAGTACTTC.

The chain is built from TRBV12-3 or TRBV12-4 and TRBJ1-1; D perhaps matches TRBD1 (6 bases). The V end lost 8 bases, the J end lost 3 bases, and 10 bases lay between the germline ends. The CDR3 is 12 amino acids. DNA for the CDR3: TGTGCCAGCGAAGGGGGGGACACTGAAGCTTTCTTT. It translates to CASEGGDTEAFF.

V usage is TRBV9 and J usage is TRBJ2-7, with a tentative D call TRBD1 (5 bases). The CDR3 length is 14 residues. Germline assignment: CDR1 SGDLS and CDR2 YYNGEE. Trimming took off 0 bases at V and 3 bases at J, with 10 bases between the two ends. This CDR3 is CASSVGGQGYEQYF. The CDR3 DNA reads TGTGCCAGCAGCGTAGGGGGTCAGGGCTACGAGCAGTACTTC.

This chain uses TRBV27 with TRBJ1-4; a possible D gene is TRBD1 (5 bases). V lost 2 bases, J lost 8 bases, and 18 bases lay in between. The CDR3 has 16 residues. Germline V lookup: CDR1 MNHEY, CDR2 SMNVEV (reference sequence). As DNA, the CDR3 is TGTGCCAGCAGTTTAAATTCTAAGGTCCGGGGGGAAAAACTGTTTTTT. This encodes CASSLNSKVRGEKLFF.

The chain links TRBV6-5 to TRBJ1-2; the D is unclear. The CDR3 contains 12 residues. Trimming removed 6 bases from V and 4 bases from J, with 9 bases in between. Germline CDR1 and CDR2: MNHEY and SVGAGI. The CDR3, as DNA: TGTGCCAGCAGCAAGCGTCGCTATGGCTACACCTTC. Protein product: CASSKRRYGYTF.

The chain is built from TRBV11-3 and TRBJ2-1, with TRBD2 matching over 7 bases. The CDR3 sequence is 17 residues long. V was clipped by 1 base and J by 1 base; unmatched bases: 7. Per the germline V gene, CDR1 is SGHNT and CDR2 is YENEEA. CDR3 DNA: TGTGCCAGCAGCTTAGGAGGCGGGGGATCTTCCTACAATGAGCAGTTCTTC. It translates to CASSLGGGGSSYNEQFF.

Only a few counts were recorded for this clone. The chain joins TRBV28 to TRBJ1-5; D is uncertain. CDR1 is MDHEN, CDR2 SYDVKM, per germline. The CDR3 sequence is 13 residues long. V lost 6 bases, J lost 4 bases, and 10 bases lay in between. The CDR3 is CASSLPGNQPQHF. The CDR3 DNA is TGTGCCAGCAGCCTTCCAGGAAATCAGCCCCAGCATTTT.

Only one count was recorded for this clone. The genes are TRBV27 and TRBJ2-6; D uncertain. Germline loops: CDR1 MNHEY, CDR2 SMNVEV (reference sequence). The CDR3 contains 17 residues. V was shortened by 3 bases and J by 4 bases, with 16 bases between the two germline ends. As DNA, the CDR3 is TGTGCCAGCAGTTTCGGTTTCACGGGTCTGGGGGCCAACGTCCTGACTTTC. Translating it yields CASSFGFTGLGANVLTF.

The chain has TRBV7-9 and TRBJ1-3; the D is unclear. V lost 8 bases to trimming and J lost 4 bases, with 9 bases between them. This CDR3 is 12 amino acids long. Germline V gene sequence: CDR1 SEHNR, CDR2 FQNEAQ (reference sequence). CDR3 residues: CASHQEGNTIYF. CDR3 DNA sequence: TGTGCCAGCCACCAGGAAGGAAACACCATATATTTT.

V usage is TRBV21-1 and J usage is TRBJ2-7; TRBD1, the table's D call, lacks a check against the DNA. TRBV21-1 corresponds to a pseudogene. The CDR3 sequence is 18 residues long. The CDR3 reads CASSKPILKDRGSYEQYF. The CDR3 coding sequence is TGTGCCAGCAGCAAACCGATACTGAAGGACAGGGGCTCCTACGAGCAGTACTTC.

The V and J genes are TRBV27 and TRBJ1-1; 9 positions agree with TRBD1. This CDR3 spans 15 amino acids. After removal of 6 bases from V and 5 bases from J, the junction contained 10 bases not matched to a gene. CDR1 is MNHEY, CDR2 SMNVEV, per germline (reference sequence). The CDR3 loop reads CASSQAGTGRTEAFF. In DNA, the CDR3 is TGTGCCAGCAGCCAGGCGGGGACAGGGCGGACTGAAGCTTTCTTT.

This clone occurred a few times. In DNA, the CDR3 is TGTGCCAGCAGTCCGACAGGGTTGAACACTGAAGCTTTCTTT. This codes for CASSPTGLNTEAFF. The chain uses TRBV7-2 and TRBJ1-1, with 7 bases that match TRBD1. Germline values: CDR1 SGHTA, CDR2 FQGNSA. This CDR3 region has 14 residues. The junction had 4 bases not matched to a gene; V was cut back by 6 bases and J by 0 bases.

CDR3 loop: CASSPGRTGELFF. CDR3 bases: TGTGCCAGCTCACCAGGCAGAACCGGGGAGCTGTTTTTT. This sequence joins TRBV18 and TRBJ2-2; D gene ambiguous. There are 13 residues in the CDR3. Per germline, CDR1 KGHSH and CDR2 LQKENI. V was cut by 2 bases and J by 5 bases, with 6 bases left in between. The variable domain in full, completed from reference TRBV18 and TRBJ2-2, reads NAGVMQNPRHLVRRRGQEARLRCSPMKGHSHVYWYRQLPEEGLKFMVYLQKENIIDESGMPKERFSAEFPKEGPSILRIQQVVRGDSAAYFCASSPGRTGELFFGEGSRLTVL.

The rearrangement joins TRBV5-1 to TRBJ2-7; 7 nucleotides agree with TRBD1. The CDR3 is made up of 15 amino acids. V dropped 4 bases and J dropped 0; count of bases not matched to a gene: 7. Germline V gives CDR1 SGHRS, CDR2 YFSETQ. In DNA, the CDR3 is TGCGCCAGCAGCCTTACAGGGGACCCCTCCTACGAGCAGTACTTC. It codes for CASSLTGDPSYEQYF.

The chain links TRBV5-6 to TRBJ1-6, with TRBD1 as a possible D gene (5 bases). V lost 0 bases to trimming and J lost 7 bases, with 14 bases between them. The germline gives CDR1 SGHDT, CDR2 YYEEEE. The CDR3 consists of 16 residues. CDR3 sequence (DNA): TGTGCCAGCAGCTTGGATTGGGGCCAGACGAATTCACCCCTCCACTTT. Encoded protein: CASSLDWGQTNSPLHF.

The chain employs TRBV29-1 and TRBJ1-3, with 7 nucleotides matching TRBD1. Trimming cost V 3 bases and J 2 bases; bases outside gene matches: 4. From germline, CDR1 is SQVTM and CDR2 ANQGSEA. The CDR3 length is 14 residues. In DNA, the CDR3 is TGCAGCGTTGATACAGGGGATGCTGGAAACACCATATATTTT. It encodes CSVDTGDAGNTIYF.

This clone has a single count. The chain links TRBV5-1 to TRBJ1-2; D call uncertain. This CDR3 has 14 residues. The germline V gene has CDR1 SGHRS and CDR2 YFSETQ. V was shortened by 0 bases and J by 0 bases, with 6 bases between the two germline ends. CDR3 residues: CASSLDGPNYGYTF. The DNA for the CDR3 is TGCGCCAGCAGCTTGGACGGTCCTAACTATGGCTACACCTTC.

V is TRBV19 and J is TRBJ2-1, with D perhaps TRBD2 (6 bases). Looked up from germline, CDR1 is LNHDA and CDR2 is SQIVND (reference sequence). Between the trimmed V and J ends, which lost 6 bases and 1 base, there was a span of 16 bases. This CDR3 is built from 16 residues. CDR3 DNA: TGTGCCAGTAGAGGAAGGGAGCGGGTATCCTACAATGAGCAGTTCTTC. Its translation is CASRGRERVSYNEQFF.